One and the same sample provided the 18 T cell receptor beta chains below, sequenced in a study of metastatic and nonmetastatic thyroid tumors. TCRdb re-clonotyped the PCR reads via MiXCR. The sample yields about 20,000 clones, approximately 24% seen once. Thyroid surgery was preceded by no treatment in any patient. Source material: tumor tissue. The origin of the receptors is a female donor with papillary thyroid cancer or a benign thyroid nodule (not recorded which). Some clones in this sample may be carry-over from other donors' samples.

This clone was picked up many times. V gene TRBV3-1 combines with J gene TRBJ2-5, with D possibly matching TRBD2 (6 bases). The CDR3 extends over 11 amino acids. V was trimmed by 7 bases and J by 14 bases, leaving 17 bases between them. Per the germline V gene, CDR1 is LGHDT and CDR2 is YNNKEL (reference sequence). DNA of the CDR3: TGTGCCAGCACCACGCGGGACTTGCTTTACTTC. As protein: CASTTRDLLYF.

With respect to this clone: A much bigger clone sits one base away, suggesting this may be a read error. This CDR3 is also generated by other DNA sequences in the sample. The chain is built from TRBV29-1 and TRBJ1-3; D possibly corresponds to TRBD1 (6 bases). From germline, CDR1 is SQVTM and CDR2 ANQGSEA. The CDR3 is 13 residues long. The CDR3 reads CGALTGSGNTIYF. CDR3 nucleotide sequence: TGCGGCGCACTCACAGGGTCTGGAAACACCATATATTTT.

This clone was seen more than once but under ten times. The V gene is TRBV19, the J gene TRBJ1-1; TRBD1 agrees at 8 bases. This CDR3 contains 15 residues. Germline-derived CDR1 and CDR2 are LNHDA and SQIVND (reference sequence). With V trimmed by 6 bases and J by 4 bases, 10 bases remained unmatched. This CDR3 reads CASSGTGRGSTEAFF. DNA of the CDR3: TGTGCCAGTAGCGGGACAGGTAGGGGGAGCACTGAAGCTTTCTTT. Together with reference TRBV19 and TRBJ1-1, the CDR3 gives the full variable domain: DGGITQSPKYLFRKEGQNVTLSCEQNLNHDAMYWYRQDPGQGLRLIYYSQIVNDFQKGDIAEGYSVSREKKESFPLTVTSAQKNPTAFYLCASSGTGRGSTEAFFGQGTRLTVV.

This clone was picked up a small number of times. The gene calls are TRBV11-2 and TRBJ2-7; 9 nucleotides match TRBD1. With 5 bases clipped from V and 7 bases from J, the junction kept 6 bases outside the gene matches. The V gene's germline CDR1 is SGHAT and CDR2 FQNNGV. The CDR3 has 13 amino acids. The CDR3 is CASSQGTGQEQYF. The DNA of the CDR3 is TGTGCCAGCAGCCAAGGGACAGGGCAGGAGCAGTACTTC.

In its sample, this clone was seen many times. The chain combines TRBV20-1 with TRBJ2-5; 10 bases are shared with TRBD1. The CDR3 has 14 residues. CDR1 is DFQATT, CDR2 SNEGSKA, per germline (reference sequence). Losses at the gene ends were 3 bases for V and 3 bases for J; bases not matched to a gene: 4. The CDR3: CSARRDRGKETQYF. The CDR3 nucleotides read TGCAGTGCTAGGCGGGACAGGGGAAAAGAGACCCAGTACTTC.

This sequence joins TRBV30 and TRBJ2-7; D remains ambiguous. V was trimmed by 2 bases and J by 3 bases, leaving 5 bases between them. Per the germline V gene, CDR1 is GTSNPN and CDR2 is SVGIG (reference sequence). The CDR3 spans 11 residues. Here the CDR3 DNA reads TGTGCCTGGAGTCCCCTCTACGAGCAGTACTTC. Its protein product is CAWSPLYEQYF.

The gene calls are TRBV6-6 and TRBJ2-7; possibly TRBD1 for D (6 bases). From germline, CDR1 is MNHNY and CDR2 SVGAGI (reference sequence). The CDR3 runs 18 residues. Deletions cut 7 bases from V and 1 base from J, with 26 bases between. The CDR3 coding sequence is TGTGCCAGCAACACCGAAACCACAGGTTTTACAGGGTCCTACGAGCAGTACTTC. This gives the protein CASNTETTGFTGSYEQYF.

This clone was seen many times. The chain uses TRBV7-2 and TRBJ2-3; 7 bases line up with TRBD1. The CDR3 extends over 15 amino acids. V gave up 1 base and J gave up 2 bases; unmatched junction bases: 3. CDR1 SGHTA and CDR2 FQGNSA come from the germline V gene. The CDR3 here is CASSLVTGDTDTQYF. The CDR3 DNA reads TGTGCCAGCAGCTTAGTTACAGGGGACACAGATACGCAGTATTTT.

This clone was counted many times. The genes are TRBV28 and TRBJ1-4; no clear D gene. The V end lost 7 bases, the J end lost 8 bases, and 14 bases lay between the germline ends. The germline V gene encodes CDR1 MDHEN and CDR2 SYDVKM. CDR3 length: 13 residues. The DNA for the CDR3 is TGTGCCAGCACTCGGGTAGTCGGAGAAAAACTGTTTTTT. This sequence encodes CASTRVVGEKLFF.

V gene TRBV20-1 combines with J gene TRBJ2-7; 9 bases match TRBD1. Germline CDR1 reads DFQATT; CDR2 reads SNEGSKA (reference sequence). The CDR3 loop spans 13 amino acids. J lost 6 bases, V lost 6 bases, and 9 bases had no gene match. In DNA form, the CDR3 reads TGCAGTGCAGTGGGACAGGGATTGAGCGAGCAGTACTTC. It specifies CSAVGQGLSEQYF.

This clone qualifies as medium-sized. The chain couples TRBV6-1 to TRBJ2-2; 12 bases agree with TRBD2. Germline lookup yields CDR1 MNHNS and CDR2 SASEGT. The CDR3 totals 15 residues. The junction had 1 base not matched to a gene; V was cut back by 2 bases and J by 6 bases. The CDR3 protein is CASSELAGGPGELFF. The CDR3 coding sequence is TGTGCCAGCAGTGAACTAGCGGGAGGGCCCGGGGAGCTGTTTTTT.

The chain employs TRBV7-8 and TRBJ2-5; tentatively, D is TRBD1 or TRBD2 (5 bases each). Per the germline V gene, CDR1 is SGHVS and CDR2 is FQNEAQ. V lost 8 bases, J lost 2 bases, and 18 bases lay in between. This CDR3 region has 15 residues. CDR3 amino acids: CASAPEGWGQETQYF. The CDR3 DNA follows: TGTGCCAGCGCCCCCGAGGGGTGGGGGCAAGAGACCCAGTACTTC.

This clone was recorded many times. The chain is built from TRBV7-3 and TRBJ2-5; D remains ambiguous. CDR1 is SGHTA and CDR2 is FQGTGA in the germline V gene. There are 13 residues in the CDR3. With 3 bases removed from V and 5 bases from J, the gap between germline ends came to 10 bases. The DNA for the CDR3 is TGTGCCAGCAGCTTGGTTAATTATGAGACCCAGTACTTC. It codes for CASSLVNYETQYF.

Judged by abundance, this clone is medium-sized (0.01 to 0.1%). The chain is built from TRBV24-1 and TRBJ2-7, with a possible D match to TRBD1 (5 bases). The CDR3 spans 16 residues. The germline gives CDR1 KGHDR, CDR2 SFDVKD. Deletions cut 4 bases from V and 6 bases from J, with 21 bases between. The CDR3 DNA sequence: TGTGCCACCAGTGAAAACCCCCGGGCAGGGAAACCCGAGCAGTACTTC. Amino acids: CATSENPRAGKPEQYF.

This clone was detected only a few times. This sequence joins TRBV6-1 and TRBJ1-6, with a tentative D call TRBD1 (6 bases). From germline, CDR1 is MNHNS and CDR2 SASEGT. V was clipped by 6 bases and J by 8 bases, with 11 bases between them. The CDR3 has 13 residues. CDR3 bases: TGTGCCAGCAGCTCCGACAGGCATTCACCCCTCCACTTT. Encoded protein: CASSSDRHSPLHF.

This clone was recorded many times. This chain joins TRBV7-2 and TRBJ2-3; 9 bases match TRBD2. Losses at the gene ends were 6 bases for V and 3 bases for J; bases not matched to a gene: 7. Germline CDR1 and CDR2: SGHTA and FQGNSA. The CDR3 is 15 amino acids. Here the CDR3 DNA reads TGTGCCAGCAGGGTAAAGGCGGGAGGGACAGATACGCAGTATTTT. It is translated as CASRVKAGGTDTQYF.

V usage is TRBV2 and J usage is TRBJ2-7; D is ambiguous. The V end was cut by 6 bases, the J end by 6 bases, with 15 bases between. The germline V gene has CDR1 SNHLY and CDR2 FYNNEI. The CDR3 spans 13 residues. CDR3 nucleotide sequence: TGTGCCAGCAGGCCCGTTACAGACGGCGAGCAGTACTTC. This encodes CASRPVTDGEQYF.

The chain combines TRBV18 with TRBJ1-1; D not resolved. V was shortened by 1 base and J by 5 bases, with 11 bases between the two germline ends. Germline lookup yields CDR1 KGHSH and CDR2 LQKENI. The CDR3 has 14 residues. DNA of the CDR3: TGTGCCAGCTCACCACGGGCCGATATTACTGAAGCTTTCTTT. It is translated as CASSPRADITEAFF.